This entry lists 3 T cell receptor beta chains sequenced from one sample in a study of OX40 agonist ivuxolimab in advanced cancers. Method: immunoSEQ multiplex PCR; TCRdb's copy keeps in-frame clones and lacks some. The sample has 95,000 to 100,000 clones; about 90% are singletons. Specimen: CD4+ or CD8+ T cells sorted from blood, collected in a trial of the OX40 agonist ivuxolimab. These receptor sequences come from an adult with an advanced solid tumor such as melanoma, head and neck, liver or kidney cancer.

This clone occurred a few times. The chain combines TRBV18 with TRBJ1-5; D ambiguous. CDR3 length: 13 residues. V was clipped by 3 bases and J by 5 bases, with 8 bases between them. Germline lookup yields CDR1 KGHSH and CDR2 LQKENI. CDR3 region: CASSPEMDQPQHF. Written as DNA, the CDR3 is TGTGCCAGCTCACCGGAAATGGATCAGCCCCAGCATTTT.

This sequence joins TRBV27 and TRBJ2-3, with D possibly TRBD1 on 5 matching bases. The germline V gene has CDR1 MNHEY and CDR2 SMNVEV (reference sequence). The CDR3 extends over 15 amino acids. Trimming took 8 bases from V and 2 from J, leaving 17 bases between them. The CDR3 nucleotides read TGTGCCAGCGTCAAAAGGGGCCTATCCACAGATACGCAGTATTTT. It specifies CASVKRGLSTDTQYF.

The V gene is TRBV5-4, the J gene TRBJ2-2; maybe TRBD1 (6 bases). Trimming pared 4 bases from V and 0 bases from J, leaving 13 bases between. The CDR3 is 16 residues long. Germline-derived CDR1 and CDR2 are SGHNT and YYREEE (reference sequence). The DNA for the CDR3 is TGTGCCAGCAGCCCCGACAGGCTCCCGAACACCGGGGAGCTGTTTTTT. Translated, it gives CASSPDRLPNTGELFF.